Each of the 3 T cell receptor beta chains below was sequenced from the same sample in a study of blood T cell repertoires in COVID-19 (dated by TCRdb to the early 2020s). Receptors were amplified or captured by the immunoSEQ multiplex PCR assay. Here the immuneACCESS table is served through TCRdb, limited to in-frame sequences with V and J called. Missing clones are a known gap in these copies; in checked studies unresolved V genes cover under half, and the rest lacks a known reason. The sample table contains about 280,000 clones; only one count was recorded for approximately 86% of them. The ten largest clones represent approximately 2.2% of the sample. The sequenced sample was peripheral blood. The receptors were sampled from a woman aged 30 to 39 who had recovered from COVID-19.

V usage is TRBV4-1 and J usage is TRBJ1-1; 8 bases match TRBD1. The germline CDR1 and CDR2 sequences are MGHRA and YSYEKL. The length of the CDR3 is 16 residues. V dropped 2 bases and J dropped 0; count of bases not matched to a gene: 5. This chain's CDR3 is CASSQLTGALNTEAFF. CDR3 coding DNA: TGCGCCAGCAGCCAATTGACAGGGGCGCTGAACACTGAAGCTTTCTTT.

This rearrangement joins TRBV2 to TRBJ1-1, with 7 bases that match TRBD1. Germline loops: CDR1 SNHLY, CDR2 FYNNEI. The V segment lost 6 bases and the J segment 7 bases; nucleotides outside the gene matches: 11. This CDR3 is 14 amino acids long. The CDR3: CASRPLQGRDEAFF. CDR3 DNA sequence: TGTGCCAGCAGACCCCTACAGGGGCGCGATGAAGCTTTCTTT.

CDR3: CASSLVTGEETQYF. For the CDR3, the DNA is TGTGCCAGCAGCTTAGTGACAGGCGAAGAGACCCAGTACTTC. The chain links TRBV7-8 to TRBJ2-5; perhaps TRBD1 as D (6 bases). With 1 base removed from V and 3 bases from J, the gap between germline ends came to 9 bases. The CDR3 loop spans 14 amino acids. Germline assignment: CDR1 SGHVS and CDR2 FQNEAQ. Based on the CDR3 plus reference TRBV7-8 and TRBJ2-5, the full variable domain is GAGVSQSPRYKVAKRGQDVALRCDPISGHVSLFWYQQALGQGPEFLTYFQNEAQLDKSGLPSDRFFAERPEGSVSTLKIQRTQQEDSAVYLCASSLVTGEETQYFGPGTRLLVL.